The 6 T cell receptor beta chains reported below all come from one sample, sequenced in a study of early T cells in non-severe SARS-CoV-2 infection. TCRdb re-derived calls from the 5' RACE reads in MiXCR, one entry per CDR3 protein. The data hold approximately 70,000 distinct CDR3 sequences, with roughly 12% observed a single time. Material: whole blood, obtained at baseline. The origin of the receptors is an adult who was a healthcare worker with PCR-confirmed SARS-CoV-2 infection or an uninfected control (not recorded which). The donor label of this sample is uncertain.

This chain links TRBV6-6 with TRBJ1-5; 9 bases map to TRBD1. Germline-derived CDR1 and CDR2 are MNHNY and SVGAGI (reference sequence). The ends lost 2 bases at V and 1 base at J; junction bases unmatched: 15. The CDR3 is 20 residues long. In DNA form, the CDR3 reads TGTGCCAGCAGTTACACACTCCGGGACAGGGTAGGGTTGAGCAATCAGCCCCAGCATTTT. Amino acid sequence: CASSYTLRDRVGLSNQPQHF.

This clonotype was observed at least ten times. The V gene is TRBV7-9, the J gene TRBJ1-1; D is undetermined. The germline gives CDR1 SEHNR, CDR2 FQNEAQ (reference sequence). Trimming removed 5 bases from V and 0 bases from J, with 10 bases in between. There are 14 residues in the CDR3. CDR3 nucleotide sequence: TGTGCCAGCAGCCTCCCTTCGGTGAACACTGAAGCTTTCTTT. It codes for CASSLPSVNTEAFF.

The chain employs TRBV12-3 or TRBV12-4 and TRBJ2-1, with 8 bases matching TRBD2. This CDR3 has 17 residues. V shed 5 bases, J shed 0 bases, and the junction held 9 bases outside the gene matches. Written as DNA, the CDR3 is TGTGCCAGCAGTCAAGTAGCGGGGAGATACTCCTACAATGAGCAGTTCTTC. This codes for CASSQVAGRYSYNEQFF.

This clonotype was observed a few times. This chain uses TRBV4-2 with TRBJ2-7; 10 bases agree with TRBD2. This CDR3 is 16 amino acids long. Germline values: CDR1 LGHNA, CDR2 YNFKEQ. Trimming took 2 bases from V and 2 from J; bases not matched to a gene: 6. For the CDR3, the DNA is TGTGCCAGCAGCCAACTTTTGGGGACTAGCGCCTACGAGCAGTACTTC. Protein sequence: CASSQLLGTSAYEQYF.

The chain joins TRBV7-8 to TRBJ2-3, with TRBD2 matching over 7 bases. This CDR3 spans 16 amino acids. In germline, CDR1 is SGHVS, CDR2 FQNEAQ. The ends lost 4 bases at V and 3 bases at J; junction bases unmatched: 10. CDR3 loop: CASSSLAGERTDTQYF. CDR3 bases: TGTGCCAGCAGCTCTTTGGCGGGAGAACGGACAGATACGCAGTATTTT.

The chain couples TRBV6-6 to TRBJ2-3; D is tentatively TRBD1 or TRBD2 (5 bases each). With 7 bases removed from V and 6 bases from J, the gap between germline ends came to 23 bases. The CDR3 runs to 16 residues. Germline V CDR1 and CDR2: MNHNY, SVGAGI (reference sequence). CDR3 sequence (DNA): TGTGCCAGCACACATCAACCGGGACGTGCCGAGGATACGCAGTATTTT. Residues: CASTHQPGRAEDTQYF.